What follows are 27 T cell receptor beta chains derived from one specimen sequenced in a study of CD8 T cells in Susac syndrome. It was with random hexamers that 0.5 to 1 ug RNA was reverse transcribed. Each CDR3 protein is one row after TCRdb ran MiXCR on the immunoSEQ multiplex PCR reads. Of under 150,000 distinct CDR3 sequences in the sample, approximately 96% were seen once. Sequencing was carried out using CD4+ T cells from PBMCs. The receptor source for this set is a human donor with Susac syndrome.

V and J are TRBV4-2 and TRBJ2-3, with TRBD2 identical over 9 bases. V gave up 4 bases and J gave up 0 bases; unmatched junction bases: 5. Germline-derived CDR1 and CDR2 are LGHNA and YNFKEQ. The CDR3 totals 16 residues. Here the CDR3 reads CASSPASGASTDTQYF. As DNA, the CDR3 is TGTGCCAGCAGCCCAGCTAGCGGGGCAAGCACAGATACGCAGTATTTT.

This chain connects TRBV20-1 to TRBJ2-2; TRBD1 aligns across 8 bases. The germline CDR1 and CDR2 sequences are DFQATT and SNEGSKA (reference sequence). Trimming at V came to 6 bases and at J to 8 bases, leaving 5 bases not matched to a gene. The CDR3 has 12 residues. CDR3 in amino acids: CSARRGQGELFF. The CDR3 coding sequence is TGCAGTGCCCGCAGGGGGCAGGGGGAGCTGTTTTTT.

The rearrangement joins TRBV12-3 or TRBV12-4 to TRBJ2-7; 13 bases line up with TRBD2. The CDR3 contains 15 residues. J was trimmed by 0 bases and V by 10 bases; bases with no gene match: 6. The CDR3 loop reads CATGLAGASSYEQYF. The CDR3 nucleotides are TGTGCCACAGGACTAGCGGGGGCGAGCTCCTACGAGCAGTACTTC.

The chain couples TRBV28 to TRBJ2-7; D unresolved. Germline lookup yields CDR1 MDHEN and CDR2 SYDVKM. This CDR3 spans 11 amino acids. Between the trimmed V and J ends, which lost 2 bases and 6 bases, there was a span of 5 bases. CDR3 region: CASSLRVEQYF. The CDR3 DNA sequence: TGTGCCAGCAGTTTAAGGGTCGAGCAGTACTTC. The complete variable domain, with remaining parts taken from reference TRBV28 and TRBJ2-7, reads DVKVTQSSRYLVKRTGEKVFLECVQDMDHENMFWYRQDPGLGLRLIYFSYDVKMKEKGDIPEGYSVSREKKERFSLILESASTNQTSMYLCASSLRVEQYFGPGTRLTVT.

The CDR3 DNA follows: TGCAGCGTTGAGTCGGCAGGGAATGAGCAGTTCTTC. Protein product: CSVESAGNEQFF. V is TRBV29-1 and J is TRBJ2-1, with a weak D call TRBD1 (5 bases). The V and J ends lost 3 bases and 7 bases respectively, with 10 bases between them. Germline V gene lookup returns CDR1 SQVTM and CDR2 ANQGSEA. This CDR3 has 12 residues.

V and J are TRBV7-9 and TRBJ2-7; 11 nucleotides align to TRBD1. The CDR3 is made up of 15 amino acids. Germline V gene data show CDR1 as SEHNR and CDR2 as FQNEAQ (reference sequence). After removal of 5 bases from V and 3 bases from J, the junction contained 6 bases not matched to a gene. The CDR3 DNA sequence: TGTGCCAGCAGCATACCGGACAGGGGGCTCTACGAGCAGTACTTC. It codes for CASSIPDRGLYEQYF.

This sequence joins TRBV29-1 and TRBJ2-3; no reliable D call. In germline, CDR1 is SQVTM, CDR2 ANQGSEA. CDR3 length: 15 residues. Trimming cost V 6 bases and J 0 bases, with 16 bases left between them. CDR3 sequence (DNA): TGCAGCGTAGTTCGGTCAGGTGCTAGCACAGATACGCAGTATTTT. This sequence encodes CSVVRSGASTDTQYF.

The chain recombines TRBV3-1 with TRBJ1-5, with D hard to call. Trimming pared 0 bases from V and 9 bases from J, leaving 9 bases between. Germline V lookup: CDR1 LGHDT, CDR2 YNNKEL (reference sequence). The CDR3 loop spans 13 amino acids. The CDR3 nucleotides read TGTGCCAGCAGCCAAGATCACGGGAGGCCCCAGCATTTT. This codes for CASSQDHGRPQHF.

This clonotype was seen more than once but under ten times. The genes are TRBV27 and TRBJ1-2, with 7 bases that match TRBD1. Germline trimming cut 3 bases from V and 8 bases from J; bases unmatched to any gene: 6. The germline V gene has CDR1 MNHEY and CDR2 SMNVEV (reference sequence). The CDR3 contains 13 residues. DNA of the CDR3: TGTGCCAGCAGTTTTCGGGACAGTCGAGGCTACACCTTC. This codes for CASSFRDSRGYTF.

This clonotype was counted a single time. The CDR3 reads CASSPPAGRAFF. The CDR3 region has the DNA TGCGCCAGCAGCCCCCCGGCAGGGCGAGCTTTCTTT. This chain joins TRBV4-1 and TRBJ1-1, with D possibly matching TRBD1 (5 bases). The CDR3 consists of 12 residues. CDR1 MGHRA and CDR2 YSYEKL come from the germline V gene. V lost 4 bases, J lost 10 bases, and 13 bases lay in between.

The chain couples TRBV5-1 to TRBJ2-3; 7 nucleotides align to TRBD1. The CDR3 extends over 16 amino acids. Germline V gene sequence: CDR1 SGHRS, CDR2 YFSETQ. V lost 0 bases, J lost 2 bases, and 6 bases stayed unmatched. The CDR3 is CASSLEGDSYTDTQYF. The DNA of the CDR3 is TGCGCCAGCAGCTTGGAGGGGGACAGCTACACAGATACGCAGTATTTT.

The chain employs TRBV10-3 and TRBJ1-1, with TRBD1 matching over 8 bases. V lost 4 bases to trimming and J lost 8 bases; unmatched junction nucleotides: 3. Germline V gene data show CDR1 as ENHRY and CDR2 as SYGVKD. The CDR3 covers 12 residues. CDR3 DNA sequence: TGTGCCATCAGTGTACAGGGGGAAGAAGCTTTCTTT. It encodes CAISVQGEEAFF.

V usage is TRBV12-3 or TRBV12-4 and J usage is TRBJ1-5; tentative D call: TRBD1 (5 bases). The CDR3 consists of 14 residues. Trimming left V 3 bases short and J 7 bases short, with 13 bases between. CDR3 sequence reads: CASSFDSSTQPQHF. The CDR3 DNA reads TGTGCCAGCAGTTTTGACAGCAGTACGCAGCCCCAGCATTTT.

This rearrangement joins TRBV5-1 to TRBJ1-1; weak D call: TRBD1 (5 bases). Germline V gene sequence: CDR1 SGHRS, CDR2 YFSETQ. Trimming shortened V by 5 bases and J by 6 bases, and 14 bases separated the two germline ends. CDR3 length equals 13 residues. The CDR3 sequence: CASRARDLAEAFF. The CDR3 DNA reads TGCGCCAGCAGGGCCCGGGACTTGGCTGAAGCTTTCTTT. The full variable domain, its missing parts supplied by reference TRBV5-1 and TRBJ1-1, is KAGVTQTPRYLIKTRGQQVTLSCSPISGHRSVSWYQQTPGQGLQFLFEYFSETQRNKGNFPGRFSGRQFSNSRSEMNVSTLELGDSALYLCASRARDLAEAFFGQGTRLTVV.

The rearrangement links TRBV6-1 to TRBJ1-6, with TRBD1 matching over 7 bases. This CDR3 has 15 residues. The V gene's germline CDR1 is MNHNS and CDR2 SASEGT. V lost 10 bases, J lost 6 bases, and 12 bases stayed unmatched. The CDR3: CAIRRGGGFNSPLHF. In DNA, the CDR3 is TGTGCCATCCGCCGAGGGGGCGGGTTTAATTCACCCCTCCACTTT.

This clonotype appeared a single time. Here the CDR3 reads CSASRTSTEAFF. CDR3 sequence (DNA): TGCAGTGCTAGCCGGACGAGTACTGAAGCTTTCTTT. The J gene is TRBJ1-1, the V gene TRBV20-1; D remains ambiguous. Trimming took off 3 bases at V and 5 bases at J, with 10 bases between the two ends. Germline V gene sequence: CDR1 DFQATT, CDR2 SNEGSKA (reference sequence). The CDR3 runs to 12 residues.

The chain is built from TRBV18 and TRBJ1-5, with no clear D. This CDR3 has 14 residues. CDR1 KGHSH and CDR2 LQKENI come from the germline V gene. Trimming cost V 2 bases and J 0 bases, with 5 bases left between them. The CDR3 region is CASSPEDSNQPQHF. The CDR3 DNA is TGTGCCAGCTCACCAGAGGATAGCAATCAGCCCCAGCATTTT.

This rearrangement joins TRBV5-1 to TRBJ2-4; TRBD1 aligns across 11 bases. V was pared by 4 bases and J by 0 bases, with 9 bases of the junction left unmatched. The CDR3 covers 18 residues. CDR1 SGHRS and CDR2 YFSETQ come from the germline V gene. The CDR3 DNA sequence: TGCGCCAGCAGCACCTCCGGGACAGGGGGATTAGCCAAAAACATTCAGTACTTC. This codes for CASSTSGTGGLAKNIQYF.

V and J are TRBV7-2 and TRBJ2-7; D is possibly TRBD2 (6 bases). Germline CDR1 reads SGHTA; CDR2 reads FQGNSA. The CDR3 runs to 15 residues. Trimming left V 3 bases short and J 3 bases short, with 15 bases between. The CDR3 region has the DNA TGTGCCAGCAGCTTGCGGGGTGGACCCGACTACGAGCAGTACTTC. Translation gives CASSLRGGPDYEQYF.

The gene calls are TRBV20-1 and TRBJ2-1, with D possibly being TRBD2 (6 bases). Germline V gives CDR1 DFQATT, CDR2 SNEGSKA (reference sequence). Trimming stripped 4 bases from V and 7 bases from J, with 14 bases between. This CDR3 has 13 residues. CDR3 protein: CSAIGGGWNEQFF. The CDR3 nucleotides are TGCAGTGCTATTGGGGGAGGATGGAATGAGCAGTTCTTC.

The J gene is TRBJ2-3, the V gene TRBV3-1, with D maybe TRBD2 (7 bases). This CDR3 spans 15 amino acids. V was pared by 1 base and J by 4 bases, with 12 bases between. Germline CDR1 LGHDT, CDR2 YNNKEL (reference sequence). CDR3 DNA: TGTGCCAGCAGCCAAGGTGGGGGGGCCCCAGATACGCAGTATTTT. As protein: CASSQGGGAPDTQYF.

V is TRBV9 and J is TRBJ2-5, with no clear D. Trimming took 0 bases from V and 1 from J, leaving 4 bases between them. The germline gives CDR1 SGDLS, CDR2 YYNGEE. The length of the CDR3 is 13 residues. The DNA of the CDR3 is TGTGCCAGCAGCGTAGGGCCCCAAGAGACCCAGTACTTC. This translates into CASSVGPQETQYF.

The chain recombines TRBV20-1 with TRBJ2-5, with D possibly being TRBD1 (5 bases). Germline V lookup: CDR1 DFQATT, CDR2 SNEGSKA (reference sequence). V was cut by 3 bases and J by 4 bases, with 12 bases left in between. The CDR3 covers 13 residues. CDR3 sequence (DNA): TGCAGTGCTAGGTGGGCAGGGCTAGAGACCCAGTACTTC. Its translation is CSARWAGLETQYF.

The chain employs TRBV25-1 and TRBJ2-5, with 12 bases identical to TRBD2. The CDR3 consists of 18 residues. Germline trimming cut 1 base from V and 5 bases from J; bases unmatched to any gene: 11. The germline gives CDR1 MGHDK, CDR2 SYGVNS. The CDR3 sequence: CASSELAPRLAGEETQYF. The CDR3 nucleotides read TGTGCCAGCAGTGAATTAGCCCCACGACTAGCGGGAGAGGAGACCCAGTACTTC.

The rearrangement joins TRBV5-8 to TRBJ2-7; D is possibly TRBD1 or TRBD2 (5 bases each). The CDR3 spans 14 residues. The V gene lost 4 bases and the J gene lost 2 bases, with 13 bases spanning the gap. The germline V gene encodes CDR1 SGHTS and CDR2 YDEGEE. The chain's CDR3 is CASSGDVEPYEQYF. The CDR3, as DNA: TGTGCCAGCAGCGGGGACGTGGAACCCTACGAGCAGTACTTC.

The V gene is TRBV7-2, the J gene TRBJ2-1, with D possibly matching TRBD2 (6 bases). Looked up from germline, CDR1 is SGHTA and CDR2 is FQGNSA. V lost 2 bases, J lost 9 bases, and 17 bases lay in between. This CDR3 contains 15 residues. The CDR3 DNA sequence: TGTGCCAGCAGCTTACCACGTCTTAGCGGAACTGAGCAGTTCTTC. Amino acid sequence: CASSLPRLSGTEQFF.

V is TRBV6-6 and J is TRBJ1-5; D not certain. The CDR3 loop spans 13 amino acids. Trimming cost V 0 bases and J 5 bases, with 5 bases left between them. Germline V gene data show CDR1 as MNHNY and CDR2 as SVGAGI (reference sequence). The CDR3 DNA reads as TGTGCCAGCAGTTACTCGGTTGATCAGCCCCAGCATTTT. Its protein is CASSYSVDQPQHF.